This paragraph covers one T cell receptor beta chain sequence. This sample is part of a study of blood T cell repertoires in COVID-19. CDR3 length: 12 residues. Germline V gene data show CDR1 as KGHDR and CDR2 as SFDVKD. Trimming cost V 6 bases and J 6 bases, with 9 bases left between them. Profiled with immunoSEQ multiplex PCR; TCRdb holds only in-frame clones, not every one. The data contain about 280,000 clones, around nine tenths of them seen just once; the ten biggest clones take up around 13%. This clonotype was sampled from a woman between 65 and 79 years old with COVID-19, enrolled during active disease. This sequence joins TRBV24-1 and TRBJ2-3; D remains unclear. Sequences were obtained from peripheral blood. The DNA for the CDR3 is TGTGCCACCAGTTTTAGTGCGGATACGCAGTATTTT. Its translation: CATSFSADTQYF.